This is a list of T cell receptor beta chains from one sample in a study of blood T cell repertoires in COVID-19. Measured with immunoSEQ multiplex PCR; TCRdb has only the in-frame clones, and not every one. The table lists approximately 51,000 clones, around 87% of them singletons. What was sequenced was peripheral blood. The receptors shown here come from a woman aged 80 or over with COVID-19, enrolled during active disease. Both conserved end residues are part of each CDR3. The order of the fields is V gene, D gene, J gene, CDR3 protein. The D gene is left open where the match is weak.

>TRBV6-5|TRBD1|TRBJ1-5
CASRDSLNQPQHF
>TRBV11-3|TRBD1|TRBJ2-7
CASSLDRGSYEQYF
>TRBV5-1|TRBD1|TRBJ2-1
CASSKGQGGDNEQFF
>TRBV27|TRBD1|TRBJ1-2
CASSLRGQGNGYTF
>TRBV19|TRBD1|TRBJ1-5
CASQGTGGNQPQHF
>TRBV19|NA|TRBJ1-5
CASSPTGNQPQHF
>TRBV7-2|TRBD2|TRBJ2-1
CASSPTSGMVYEQFF
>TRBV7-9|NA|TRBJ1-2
CASSSILTSYGYTF
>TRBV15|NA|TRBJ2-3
CATSTGVGDTQYF
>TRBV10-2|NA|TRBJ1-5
CASSPRGTGSNQPQHF
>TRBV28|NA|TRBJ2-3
CASSLPPTTDTQYF
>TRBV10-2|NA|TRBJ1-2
CASSEWGPSYYGYTF
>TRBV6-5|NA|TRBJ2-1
CASRTFSVDEQFF
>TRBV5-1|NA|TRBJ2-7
CASSLTGYGNEQYF
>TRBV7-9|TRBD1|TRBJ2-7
CASSPDRAYSYEQYF
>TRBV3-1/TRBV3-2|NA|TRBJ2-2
CASSKQGSGELFF
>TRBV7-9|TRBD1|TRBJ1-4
CASSGQGNEKLFF
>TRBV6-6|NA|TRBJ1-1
CASSGAMNTEAFF
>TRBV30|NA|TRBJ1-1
CAWSVPGIGTEAFF
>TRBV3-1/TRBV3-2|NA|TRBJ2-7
CASSQEGGGALPYEQYF
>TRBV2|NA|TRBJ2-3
CASSASRATDTQYF
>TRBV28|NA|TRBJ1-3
CASSDGNGNTIYF
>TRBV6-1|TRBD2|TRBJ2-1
CASSEGTSRNEQFF
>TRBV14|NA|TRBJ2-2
CASSQAQGNTGELFF
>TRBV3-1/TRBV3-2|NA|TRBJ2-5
CASSQGGLQTQYF
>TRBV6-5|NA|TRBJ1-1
CASSYSGRRRAEAFF
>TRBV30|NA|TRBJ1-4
CAWSVLVTNEKLFF
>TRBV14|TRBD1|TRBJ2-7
CASSSRTGSYEQYF
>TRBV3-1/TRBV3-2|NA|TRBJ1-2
CASSGGQWSGGYTF
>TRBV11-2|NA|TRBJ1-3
CASSLQGSRNTIYF
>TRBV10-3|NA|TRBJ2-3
CAISEGRSTDTQYF
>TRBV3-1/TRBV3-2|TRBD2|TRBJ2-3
CASSQRYSGRTDTQYF
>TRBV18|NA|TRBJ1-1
CASSPGSTTEAFF
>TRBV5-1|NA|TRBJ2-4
CASSLTGDTNIQYF
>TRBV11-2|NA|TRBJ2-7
CASSLQREQYF
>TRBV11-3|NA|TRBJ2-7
CASSLALADSQYF
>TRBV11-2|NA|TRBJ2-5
CASSGGETQYF